This T cell receptor beta chain was identified in a study of T cell repertoires in cytomegalovirus infection. At the level of the study: Well-studied HLA-B-restricted CMV epitopes were used in the study alongside recently identified HLA-C-restricted ones. Public TCR beta signatures provided an indication of both CMV infection and a matching HLA type. Findings and caveats of the study: Dominant in the ex vivo response were TCR beta clonotypes restricted by HLA-C and specific for CMV. Identification of carriers of CMV plus the relevant HLA was achieved through cumulative public TCR beta family frequency.

A remark on this clonotype: Its target is unknown.

TCRdb itself ran the reads through MiXCR, one entry per CDR3 protein. The repertoire holds 550,000 to 850,000 distinct CDR3 sequences, with around 31% as singletons. The source of this sequence is a human donor in good health (CMV status not recorded). Some clones in this sample may be carry-over from other donors' samples. Material: cultured PBMCs, obtained from culture after CMV antigen stimulation.

The CDR3 sequence: CASSLVSRQGAQETQYF. The CDR3 bases are TGTGCCAGCAGCTTAGTTTCGCGCCAGGGGGCTCAAGAGACCCAGTACTTC. The V gene is TRBV11-2, the J gene TRBJ2-5, with TRBD1 identical over 8 bases. Unmatched junction bases numbered 9, after V lost 1 base and J lost 2 bases. Germline CDR1 and CDR2: SGHAT and FQNNGV. The CDR3 totals 17 residues.